The text below deals with one T cell receptor beta chain. The data stem from a study of cytomegalovirus exposure and HLA in healthy donors. 60 Vbeta and 13 Jbeta primers were used in PCR. Method: immunoSEQ multiplex PCR; TCRdb's copy keeps in-frame clones and lacks some. The sample holds 150,000 to 200,000 clones; 75% to 80% are singletons and the top ten take over 13%. Whereas donors were nominally healthy upon sampling, unrecorded immune exposures were probable. In germline, CDR1 is GTSNPN, CDR2 SVGIG (reference sequence). The CDR3 has 14 residues. J was trimmed by 8 bases and V by 0 bases; bases with no gene match: 4.

Specimen: PBMCs. This sequence joins TRBV30 and TRBJ1-4, with 9 bases identical to TRBD1. The receptor was derived from a man aged 50-60 years in good health and CMV-seropositive. DNA for the CDR3: TGTGCCTGGAGTGTACTACAGGGGGCAGAAAAACTGTTTTTT. This encodes CAWSVLQGAEKLFF.